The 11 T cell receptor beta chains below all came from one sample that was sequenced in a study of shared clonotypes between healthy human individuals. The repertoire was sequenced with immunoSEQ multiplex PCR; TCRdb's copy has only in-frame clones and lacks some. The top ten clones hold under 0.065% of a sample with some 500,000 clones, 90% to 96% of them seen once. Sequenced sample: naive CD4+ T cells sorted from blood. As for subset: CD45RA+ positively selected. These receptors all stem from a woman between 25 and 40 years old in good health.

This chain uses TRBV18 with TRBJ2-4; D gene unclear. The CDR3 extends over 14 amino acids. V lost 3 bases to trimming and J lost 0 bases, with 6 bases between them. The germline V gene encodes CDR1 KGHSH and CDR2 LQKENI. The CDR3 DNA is TGTGCCAGCTCACCTGCAGGAGCCAAAAACATTCAGTACTTC. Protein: CASSPAGAKNIQYF.

CDR3: CASSLGLATNIQYF. The CDR3 region has the DNA TGTGCCAGCAGTTTGGGACTAGCTACAAACATTCAGTACTTC. V and J are TRBV27 and TRBJ2-4; the match to TRBD2 covers 9 bases. This CDR3 has 14 residues. Trimming removed 3 bases from V and 6 bases from J; junction bases left unmatched: 3. Germline V lookup: CDR1 MNHEY, CDR2 SMNVEV (reference sequence).

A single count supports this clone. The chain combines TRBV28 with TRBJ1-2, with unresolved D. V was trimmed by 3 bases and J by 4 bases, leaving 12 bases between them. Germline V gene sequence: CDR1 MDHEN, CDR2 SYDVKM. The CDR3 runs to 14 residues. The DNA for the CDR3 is TGTGCCAGCAGTTTTAATTCCCTTGGCTATGGCTACACCTTC. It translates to CASSFNSLGYGYTF.

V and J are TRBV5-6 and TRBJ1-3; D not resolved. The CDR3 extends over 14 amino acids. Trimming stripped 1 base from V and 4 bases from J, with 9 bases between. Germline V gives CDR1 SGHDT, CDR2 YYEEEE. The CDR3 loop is CASSLLEGGNTIYF. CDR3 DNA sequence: TGTGCCAGCAGCTTGCTGGAGGGAGGAAACACCATATATTTT.

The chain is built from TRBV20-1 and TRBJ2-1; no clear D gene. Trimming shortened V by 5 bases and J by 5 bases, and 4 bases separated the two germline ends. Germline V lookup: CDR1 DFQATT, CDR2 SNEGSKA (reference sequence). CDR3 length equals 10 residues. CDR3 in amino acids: CSAQNNEQFF. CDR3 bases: TGCAGTGCTCAGAACAATGAGCAGTTCTTC.

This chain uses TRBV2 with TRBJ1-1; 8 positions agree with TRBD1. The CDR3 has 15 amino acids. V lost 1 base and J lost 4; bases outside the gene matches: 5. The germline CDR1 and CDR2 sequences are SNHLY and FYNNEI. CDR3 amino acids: CASSEGRQGTTEAFF. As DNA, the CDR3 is TGTGCCAGCAGTGAAGGGAGACAGGGGACCACTGAAGCTTTCTTT.

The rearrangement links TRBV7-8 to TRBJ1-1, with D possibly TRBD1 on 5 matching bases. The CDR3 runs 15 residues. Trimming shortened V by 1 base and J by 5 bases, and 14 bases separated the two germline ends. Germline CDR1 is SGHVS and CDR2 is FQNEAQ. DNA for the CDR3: TGTGCCAGCAGCTTAGTTCCAGGGAGTATGACTGAAGCTTTCTTT. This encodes CASSLVPGSMTEAFF.

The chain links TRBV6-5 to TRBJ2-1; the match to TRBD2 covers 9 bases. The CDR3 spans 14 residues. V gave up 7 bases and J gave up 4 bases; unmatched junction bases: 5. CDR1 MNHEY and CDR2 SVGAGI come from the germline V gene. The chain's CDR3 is CASTRSGGYNEQFF. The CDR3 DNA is TGTGCCAGCACTCGTAGCGGGGGTTACAATGAGCAGTTCTTC.

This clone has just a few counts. The CDR3, as DNA: TGTGCCAGCAGCGTAGAAGAGGACACTGAAGCTTTCTTT. Translation: CASSVEEDTEAFF. The rearrangement uses TRBV9 and TRBJ1-1; the D is unclear. Germline loops: CDR1 SGDLS, CDR2 YYNGEE. The germline V and J ends were trimmed by 0 bases and 3 bases, with 6 bases remaining between them. The length of the CDR3 is 13 residues.

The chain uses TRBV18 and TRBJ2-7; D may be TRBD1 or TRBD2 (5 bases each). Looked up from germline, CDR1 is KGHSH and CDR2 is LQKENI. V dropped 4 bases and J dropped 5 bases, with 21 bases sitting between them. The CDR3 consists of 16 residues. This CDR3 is CASSQVVGQGADEQYF. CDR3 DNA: TGTGCCAGCTCACAGGTGGTCGGCCAGGGAGCGGACGAGCAGTACTTC.

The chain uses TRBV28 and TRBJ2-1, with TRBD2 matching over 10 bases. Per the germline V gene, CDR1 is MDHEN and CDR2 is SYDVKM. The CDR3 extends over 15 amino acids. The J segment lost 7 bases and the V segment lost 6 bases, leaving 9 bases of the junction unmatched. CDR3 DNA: TGTGCCAGCAGCCGTAGCGGGAGGCCGAAAAATGAGCAGTTCTTC. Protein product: CASSRSGRPKNEQFF.